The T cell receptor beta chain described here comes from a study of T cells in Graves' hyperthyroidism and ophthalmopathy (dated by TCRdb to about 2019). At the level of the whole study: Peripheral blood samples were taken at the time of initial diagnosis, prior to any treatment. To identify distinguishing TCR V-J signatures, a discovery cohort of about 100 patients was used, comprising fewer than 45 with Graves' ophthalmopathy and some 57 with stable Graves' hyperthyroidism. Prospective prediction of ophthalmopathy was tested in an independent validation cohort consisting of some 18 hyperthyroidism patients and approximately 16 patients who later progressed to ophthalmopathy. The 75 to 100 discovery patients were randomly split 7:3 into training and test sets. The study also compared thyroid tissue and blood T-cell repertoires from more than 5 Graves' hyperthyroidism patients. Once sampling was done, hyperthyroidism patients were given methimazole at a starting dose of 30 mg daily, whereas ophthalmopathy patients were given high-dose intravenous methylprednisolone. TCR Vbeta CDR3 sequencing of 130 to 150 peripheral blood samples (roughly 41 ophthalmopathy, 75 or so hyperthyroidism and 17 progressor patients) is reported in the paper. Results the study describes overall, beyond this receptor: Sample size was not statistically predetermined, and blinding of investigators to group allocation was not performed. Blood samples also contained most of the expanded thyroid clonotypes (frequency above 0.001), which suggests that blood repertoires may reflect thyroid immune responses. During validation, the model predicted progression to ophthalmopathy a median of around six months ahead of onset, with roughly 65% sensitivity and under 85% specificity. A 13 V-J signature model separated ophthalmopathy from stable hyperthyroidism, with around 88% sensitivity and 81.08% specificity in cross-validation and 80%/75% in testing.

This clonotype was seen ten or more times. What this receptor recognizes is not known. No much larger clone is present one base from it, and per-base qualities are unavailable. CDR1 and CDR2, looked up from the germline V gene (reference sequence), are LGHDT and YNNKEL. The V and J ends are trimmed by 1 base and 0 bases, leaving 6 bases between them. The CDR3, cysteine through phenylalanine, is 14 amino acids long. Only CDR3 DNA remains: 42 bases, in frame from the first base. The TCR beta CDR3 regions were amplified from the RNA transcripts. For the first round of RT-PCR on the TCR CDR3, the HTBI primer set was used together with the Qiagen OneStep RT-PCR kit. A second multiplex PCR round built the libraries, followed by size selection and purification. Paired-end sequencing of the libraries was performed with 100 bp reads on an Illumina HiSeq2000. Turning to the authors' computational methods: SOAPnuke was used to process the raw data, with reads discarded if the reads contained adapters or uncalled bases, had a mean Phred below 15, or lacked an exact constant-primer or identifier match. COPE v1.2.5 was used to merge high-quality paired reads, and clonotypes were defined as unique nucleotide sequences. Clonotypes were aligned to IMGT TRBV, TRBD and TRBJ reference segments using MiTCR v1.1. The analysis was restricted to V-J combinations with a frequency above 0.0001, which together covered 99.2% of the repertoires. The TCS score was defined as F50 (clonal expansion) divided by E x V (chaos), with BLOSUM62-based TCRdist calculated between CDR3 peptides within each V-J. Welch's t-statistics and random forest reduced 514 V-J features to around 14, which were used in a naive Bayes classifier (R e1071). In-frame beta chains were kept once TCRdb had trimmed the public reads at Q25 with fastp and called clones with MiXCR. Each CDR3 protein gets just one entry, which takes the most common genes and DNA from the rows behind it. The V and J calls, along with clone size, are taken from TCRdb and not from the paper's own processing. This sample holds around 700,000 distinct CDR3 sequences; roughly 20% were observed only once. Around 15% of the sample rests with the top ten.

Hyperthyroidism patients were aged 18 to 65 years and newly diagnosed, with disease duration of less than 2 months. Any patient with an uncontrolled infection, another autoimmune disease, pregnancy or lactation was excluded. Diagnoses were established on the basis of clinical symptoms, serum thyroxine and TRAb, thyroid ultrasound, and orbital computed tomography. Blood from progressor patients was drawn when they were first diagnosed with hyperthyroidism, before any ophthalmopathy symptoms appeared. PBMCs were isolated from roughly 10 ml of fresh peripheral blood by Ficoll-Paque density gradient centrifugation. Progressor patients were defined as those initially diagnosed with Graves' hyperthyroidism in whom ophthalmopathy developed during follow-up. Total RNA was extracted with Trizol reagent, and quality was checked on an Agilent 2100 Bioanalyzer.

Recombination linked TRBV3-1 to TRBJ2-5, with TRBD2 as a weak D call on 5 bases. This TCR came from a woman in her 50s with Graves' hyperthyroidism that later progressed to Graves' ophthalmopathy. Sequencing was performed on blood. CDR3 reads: CASSQVGDQETQYF. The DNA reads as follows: TGTGCCAGCAGCCAAGTCGGGGACCAAGAGACCCAGTACTTC.